This T cell receptor (beta chain) was identified during a study of T cell changes during pregnancy in multiple sclerosis. The method was immunoSEQ multiplex PCR; TCRdb's version includes in-frame clones alone and lacks a portion of them. In the table there are some 110,000 clones, around 93% of which are singletons. CDR1 and CDR2 (germline): LNHDA, SQIVND (reference sequence). This CDR3 is built from 15 residues. The V end lost 2 bases, the J end lost 5 bases, and 14 bases lay between the germline ends. The specimen was peripheral blood, collected after pregnancy. The chain combines TRBV19 with TRBJ2-3; weak D call: TRBD2 (6 bases). This receptor was identified in a female donor with multiple sclerosis, enrolled in a pregnancy study. CDR3 nucleotides: TGTGCCAGTAGTATATCGCGGGAACCGGGAGATACGCAGTATTTT. As protein: CASSISREPGDTQYF.